One and the same sample provided the 25 T cell receptor beta chains below, sequenced in a study of Graves' ophthalmopathy and Graves' hyperthyroidism. Amplification targeted the TCR beta CDR3 regions, with RNA transcripts as the source material. Amplification began with first-round RT-PCR using HTBI primers, then second-round multiplex PCR was performed. TCRdb independently ran MiXCR on the multiplex PCR reads; one entry per CDR3 protein. The sample carries 660,000 or so distinct CDR3 sequences, under 50% recorded once. Sequencing was performed on peripheral blood. These receptor sequences come from an adult man with Graves' ophthalmopathy.

This clonotype appeared many times. The chain couples TRBV15 to TRBJ1-5; D is ambiguous. The CDR3 loop spans 13 amino acids. The V gene lost 5 bases and the J gene lost 6 bases, with 11 bases spanning the gap. Germline V gene lookup returns CDR1 LNHNV and CDR2 YYDKDF (reference sequence). CDR3 nucleotides: TGTGCCACCAGCCCCGCGGTCAGTCAGCCCCAGCATTTT. Encoded protein: CATSPAVSQPQHF.

As DNA, the CDR3 is TGCGCCAGCAGCAGAGCCGAGGACAATGAGCAGTTCTTC. Translated, it gives CASSRAEDNEQFF. This chain joins TRBV10-2 and TRBJ2-1; D not resolved. The CDR3 has 13 amino acids. Germline CDR1 is WSHSY and CDR2 is SAAADI. V lost 6 bases and J lost 5, with 11 bases in between.

This clonotype was observed a handful of times. The rearrangement joins TRBV19 to TRBJ2-7, with TRBD2 matching 12 bases. Unmatched junction bases numbered 7, after V lost 3 bases and J lost 7 bases. The CDR3 length is 15 residues. Per germline, CDR1 LNHDA and CDR2 SQIVND (reference sequence). CDR3 residues: CASSIELAGGQEQYF. The CDR3 nucleotides read TGTGCCAGTAGTATTGAACTAGCGGGGGGTCAAGAGCAGTACTTC.

This clonotype has just a few counts. The chain employs TRBV5-4 and TRBJ2-7; D not certain. The CDR3 length is 15 residues. The V end was cut by 0 bases, the J end by 2 bases, with 12 bases between. Per germline, CDR1 SGHNT and CDR2 YYREEE (reference sequence). In nucleotides, the CDR3 is TGTGCCAGCAGCTTGGTTCCCCGGGCGGCCTACGAGCAGTACTTC. Translation gives CASSLVPRAAYEQYF. Complete variable domain (other parts from reference TRBV5-4 and TRBJ2-7): ETGVTQSPTHLIKTRGQQVTLRCSSQSGHNTVSWYQQALGQGPQFIFQYYREEENGRGNFPPRFSGLQFPNYSSELNVNALELDDSALYLCASSLVPRAAYEQYFGPGTRLTVT.

The chain employs TRBV19 and TRBJ1-6; the D is unclear. The CDR3 runs to 16 residues. V shed 0 bases and J shed 3 bases, with 9 bases lying between them. Germline V CDR1 and CDR2: LNHDA, SQIVND (reference sequence). In nucleotides, the CDR3 is TGTGCCAGTAGTATAGACCCCCGGAGCTATAATTCACCCCTCCACTTT. Translating it yields CASSIDPRSYNSPLHF.

This clonotype was seen repeatedly, ten times or more. The genes are TRBV20-1 and TRBJ1-5; D unresolved. In germline, CDR1 is DFQATT, CDR2 SNEGSKA (reference sequence). The CDR3 length is 13 residues. With 4 bases removed from V and 1 base from J, the gap between germline ends came to 8 bases. CDR3 DNA sequence: TGCAGTGCTATCCTCGGGAGCAATCAGCCCCAGCATTTT. This codes for CSAILGSNQPQHF.

This clonotype occurred many times. The chain employs TRBV7-2 and TRBJ1-5; D is perhaps TRBD1 (6 bases). V lost 5 bases to trimming and J lost 3 bases, with 11 bases between them. The CDR3 runs to 14 residues. CDR1 SGHTA and CDR2 FQGNSA come from the germline V gene. CDR3 sequence reads: CASSTGTHNQPQHF. The DNA for the CDR3 is TGTGCCAGCAGCACCGGGACACACAATCAGCCCCAGCATTTT.

The genes are TRBV7-2 and TRBJ1-5; 9 bases align to TRBD1. Germline-derived CDR1 and CDR2 are SGHTA and FQGNSA. The trim removed 4 bases at V and 2 bases at J, leaving 6 bases unmatched. The CDR3 contains 16 residues. The CDR3 region is CASSSTGGSGNQPQHF. The CDR3 region has the DNA TGTGCCAGCAGCTCGACAGGGGGTTCAGGCAATCAGCCCCAGCATTTT.

V usage is TRBV5-5 and J usage is TRBJ1-4, with a tentative D call TRBD1 (5 bases). The length of the CDR3 is 15 residues. The V gene's germline CDR1 is SGHKS and CDR2 YYEKEE (reference sequence). V lost 8 bases and J lost 7, with 21 bases in between. CDR3 residues: CASKPLGAGSEKLFF. The DNA for the CDR3 is TGTGCCAGTAAGCCGCTAGGGGCAGGGTCTGAAAAACTGTTTTTT.

To note about this clonotype: This could be a read error, since a much larger clone is one nucleotide away. The CDR3 carries no conserved terminal phenylalanine or tryptophan, so it likely arises from a read error. The V and J genes are TRBV12-3 or TRBV12-4 and TRBJ1-1; 7 bases line up with TRBD1. The length of the CDR3 is 14 residues. Trimming at V came to 7 bases and at J to 1 base, leaving 6 bases not matched to a gene. CDR3 DNA sequence: TGTGCCAGCATTCCCGGGACAGCGAACACTGAAGCTTTCCTT. It codes for CASIPGTANTEAFL.

This clonotype was recorded many times. V is TRBV19 and J is TRBJ2-7; tentative D call: TRBD2 (7 bases). V was pared by 5 bases and J by 4 bases, with 18 bases between. There are 15 residues in the CDR3. The germline V gene has CDR1 LNHDA and CDR2 SQIVND (reference sequence). CDR3 protein: CASSVGRGGAYEQYF. CDR3 DNA sequence: TGTGCCAGTAGTGTGGGTCGAGGGGGGGCTTACGAGCAGTACTTC.

This clonotype came up many times. This chain uses TRBV5-1 with TRBJ1-1, with D maybe TRBD1 (6 bases). The CDR3 sequence is 16 residues long. Trimming left V 4 bases short and J 0 bases short, with 16 bases between. In germline, CDR1 is SGHRS, CDR2 YFSETQ. CDR3 loop: CASSLGAAWMNTEAFF. CDR3 DNA: TGCGCCAGCAGCCTGGGGGCCGCGTGGATGAACACTGAAGCTTTCTTT.

Details on this clonotype: Just one base apart from a much larger clone, this may be a read error. This chain uses TRBV7-9 with TRBJ1-6; D not resolved. The germline V gene has CDR1 SEHNR and CDR2 FQNEAQ (reference sequence). The CDR3 extends over 15 amino acids. V lost 2 bases and J 11 bases, leaving 16 bases between the germline ends. The CDR3 bases are TGTGCCAGCAGCTTAATGGGGTTGACGGATCCACCCCTCCACTTT. It codes for CASSLMGLTDPPLHF.

This clonotype was recorded at least ten times. The V and J genes are TRBV5-1 and TRBJ1-1, with D tentatively TRBD1 (5 bases). The CDR3 has 16 residues. V gave up 3 bases and J gave up 0 bases, with 15 bases separating them. From germline, CDR1 is SGHRS and CDR2 YFSETQ. The DNA for the CDR3 is TGCGCCAGCAGCTCGTCCAGCCAGGGTTTGAACACTGAAGCTTTCTTT. It translates to CASSSSSQGLNTEAFF.

About this clonotype: Given a much more abundant clone one base away, this may be a read error. In this CDR3 the conserved last residue, phenylalanine or tryptophan, is missing, so a read error is likely. This rearrangement joins TRBV12-3 or TRBV12-4 to TRBJ2-6; 8 nucleotides match TRBD1. This CDR3 has 18 residues. V dropped 7 bases and J dropped 0; count of bases not matched to a gene: 11. CDR3 loop: CASTPQTGAGSGANVLTS. The CDR3 DNA reads as TGTGCCAGCACCCCTCAGACAGGGGCCGGCTCTGGGGCCAACGTCCTGACTTCC.

This clonotype was counted at least ten times. The chain carries TRBV7-9 and TRBJ1-6; 7 bases line up with TRBD1. Germline trimming cut 5 bases from V and 7 bases from J; bases unmatched to any gene: 5. The germline V gene encodes CDR1 SEHNR and CDR2 FQNEAQ (reference sequence). This CDR3 region has 14 residues. The CDR3 here is CASSAGQRNSPLHF. In DNA form, the CDR3 reads TGTGCCAGCAGCGCGGGACAGCGGAATTCACCCCTCCACTTT. Filled out from reference TRBV7-9 and TRBJ1-6, the complete variable domain reads DTGVSQNPRHKITKRGQNVTFRCDPISEHNRLYWYRQTLGQGPEFLTYFQNEAQLEKSRLLSDRFSAERPKGSFSTLEIQRTEQGDSAMYLCASSAGQRNSPLHFGNGTRLTVT.

This clonotype was seen at least ten times. The gene calls are TRBV29-1 and TRBJ1-1; the D is unclear. In germline, CDR1 is SQVTM, CDR2 ANQGSEA. CDR3 length: 10 amino acids. V was trimmed by 4 bases and J by 8 bases, leaving 8 bases between them. The CDR3 loop is CSVVGIEAFF. The CDR3, as DNA: TGCAGCGTTGTAGGAATAGAAGCTTTCTTT.

This clonotype was seen ten or more times. The chain carries TRBV6-2 or TRBV6-3 and TRBJ1-5; D is uncertain. Germline V gene data show CDR1 as MNHEY and CDR2 as SVGEGT. The CDR3 spans 12 residues. V was shortened by 6 bases and J by 9 bases, with 12 bases between the two germline ends. For the CDR3, the DNA is TGTGCCAGCAGCCCCGGGAGTAGGCCCCAGCATTTT. It specifies CASSPGSRPQHF.

The chain is built from TRBV4-3 and TRBJ1-4; D is undetermined. CDR3 length: 16 residues. Trimming removed 3 bases from V and 2 bases from J, with 13 bases in between. Germline V CDR1 and CDR2: LGHNA, YSLEER. In DNA form, the CDR3 reads TGCGCCAGCAGCCAGGGCTTTGCGGTTACTAATGAAAAACTGTTTTTT. Translating it yields CASSQGFAVTNEKLFF.

The chain is built from TRBV7-9 and TRBJ2-7; possible D gene TRBD2, 5 bases. The CDR3 has 14 residues. Trimming shortened V by 8 bases and J by 2 bases, and 16 bases separated the two germline ends. Germline CDR1 reads SEHNR; CDR2 reads FQNEAQ (reference sequence). The CDR3 here is CASSLTGVPYEQYF. CDR3 coding DNA: TGTGCCAGCTCACTCACCGGGGTCCCCTACGAGCAGTACTTC.

Regarding this clonotype: The junction does not match germline at one end; this may be a read error. The chain joins TRBV10-3 to TRBJ2-6; maybe TRBD1 (6 bases). The V gene's germline CDR1 is ENHRY and CDR2 SYGVKD. This CDR3 has 12 residues. This CDR3 is CAISPGADVLTF. The CDR3 DNA follows: TGTGCCATCAGCCCAGGGGCCGACGTCCTGACTTTC.

The chain joins TRBV10-3 to TRBJ1-5; possible D gene TRBD1, 5 bases. Trimming took off 10 bases at V and 11 bases at J, with 18 bases between the two ends. In germline, CDR1 is ENHRY, CDR2 SYGVKD. This CDR3 is 12 amino acids long. CDR3 protein: CATTRERDAQHF. For the CDR3, the DNA is TGTGCCACCACCAGGGAAAGGGATGCCCAGCATTTT.

This clonotype has just a few counts. The J gene is TRBJ2-5, the V gene TRBV19, with 7 bases that match TRBD2. The CDR3 has 13 residues. Germline V CDR1 and CDR2: LNHDA, SQIVND (reference sequence). Unmatched junction bases numbered 11, after V lost 11 bases and J lost 5 bases. The CDR3 reads CACPLHGGETQYF. The CDR3 nucleotides read TGTGCCTGCCCCCTTCACGGGGGGGAGACCCAGTACTTC.

The chain uses TRBV7-2 and TRBJ2-5; weak D call: TRBD1 (6 bases). Trimming shortened V by 5 bases and J by 5 bases, and 21 bases separated the two germline ends. The CDR3 totals 16 residues. Germline V gene sequence: CDR1 SGHTA, CDR2 FQGNSA. The CDR3, as DNA: TGTGCCAGCAGCCCGTCTACGAACAGGGTTCCCGAGACCCAGTACTTC. It yields the protein CASSPSTNRVPETQYF.

This clonotype has a handful of counts. The chain uses TRBV7-8 and TRBJ2-7, with TRBD2 identical over 10 bases. Per the germline V gene, CDR1 is SGHVS and CDR2 is FQNEAQ. The V segment lost 3 bases and the J segment 2 bases; nucleotides outside the gene matches: 7. The CDR3 spans 16 residues. As DNA, the CDR3 is TGTGCCAGCAGCTTGGGGCCAGCGGGGGGGCCCTACGAGCAGTACTTC. Translating it yields CASSLGPAGGPYEQYF.